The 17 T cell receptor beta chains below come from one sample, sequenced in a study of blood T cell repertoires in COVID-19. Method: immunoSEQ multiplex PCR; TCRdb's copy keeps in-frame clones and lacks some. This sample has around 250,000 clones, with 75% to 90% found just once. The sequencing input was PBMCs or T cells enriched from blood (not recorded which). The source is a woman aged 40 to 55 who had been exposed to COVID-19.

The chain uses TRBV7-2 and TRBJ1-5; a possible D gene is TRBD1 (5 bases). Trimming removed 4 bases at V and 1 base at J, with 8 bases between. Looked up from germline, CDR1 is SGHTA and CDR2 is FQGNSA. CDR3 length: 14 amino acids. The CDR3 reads CASSWTPSNQPQHF. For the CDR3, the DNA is TGTGCCAGCAGCTGGACACCGAGCAATCAGCCCCAGCATTTT. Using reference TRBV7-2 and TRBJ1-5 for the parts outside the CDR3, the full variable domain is GAGVSQSPSNKVTEKGKDVELRCDPISGHTALYWYRQSLGQGLEFLIYFQGNSAPDKSGLPSDRFSAERTGGSVSTLTIQRTQQEDSAVYLCASSWTPSNQPQHFGDGTRLSIL.

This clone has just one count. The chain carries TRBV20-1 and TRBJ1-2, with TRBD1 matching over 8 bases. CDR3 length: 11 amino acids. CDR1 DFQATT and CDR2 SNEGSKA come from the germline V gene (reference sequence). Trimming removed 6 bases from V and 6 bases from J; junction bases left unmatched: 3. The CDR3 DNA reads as TGCAGTGCAGACAGGGGTAATGGCTACACCTTC. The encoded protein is CSADRGNGYTF.

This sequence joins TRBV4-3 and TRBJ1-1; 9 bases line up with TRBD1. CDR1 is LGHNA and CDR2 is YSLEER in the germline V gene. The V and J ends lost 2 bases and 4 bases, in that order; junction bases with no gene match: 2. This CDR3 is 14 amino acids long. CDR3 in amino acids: CASSQTGGRTEAFF. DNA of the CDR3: TGCGCCAGCAGCCAAACAGGGGGCCGCACTGAAGCTTTCTTT.

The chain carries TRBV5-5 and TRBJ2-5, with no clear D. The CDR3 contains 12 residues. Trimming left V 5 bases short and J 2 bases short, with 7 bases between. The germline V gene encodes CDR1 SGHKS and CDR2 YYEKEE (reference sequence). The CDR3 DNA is TGTGCCAGCAGTCTCGTGCAAGAGACCCAGTACTTC. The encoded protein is CASSLVQETQYF.

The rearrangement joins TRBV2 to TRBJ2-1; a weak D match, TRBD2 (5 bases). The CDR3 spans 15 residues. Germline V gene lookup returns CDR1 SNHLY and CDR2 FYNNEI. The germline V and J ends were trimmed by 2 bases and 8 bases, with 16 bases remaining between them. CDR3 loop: CASSESLAPAHEQFF. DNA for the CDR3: TGTGCCAGCAGTGAAAGTTTAGCGCCAGCTCATGAGCAGTTCTTC. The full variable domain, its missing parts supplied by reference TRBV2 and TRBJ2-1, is EPEVTQTPSHQVTQMGQEVILRCVPISNHLYFYWYRQILGQKVEFLVSFYNNEISEKSEIFDDQFSVERPDGSNFTLKIRSTKLEDSAMYFCASSESLAPAHEQFFGPGTRLTVL.

The CDR3 protein is CASSLITGTPNQPQHF. The DNA of the CDR3 is TGTGCCAGCAGTCTCATAACCGGGACACCAAATCAGCCCCAGCATTTT. V is TRBV6-2 or TRBV6-3 and J is TRBJ1-5, with D possibly being TRBD1 (6 bases). CDR3 size: 16 residues. Trimming stripped 5 bases from V and 4 bases from J, with 18 bases between. Germline V lookup: CDR1 MNHEY, CDR2 SVGEGT.

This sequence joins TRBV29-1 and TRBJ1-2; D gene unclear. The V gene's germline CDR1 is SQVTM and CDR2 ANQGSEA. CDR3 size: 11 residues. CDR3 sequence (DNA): TGCAGTGAGGGATCGGGAAATGGCTACACCTTC. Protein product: CSEGSGNGYTF. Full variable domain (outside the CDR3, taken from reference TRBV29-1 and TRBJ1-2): SAVISQKPSRDICQRGTSLTIQCQVDSQVTMMFWYRQQPGQSLTLIATANQGSEATYESGFVIDKFPISRPNLTFSTLTVSNMSPEDSSIYLCSEGSGNGYTFGSGTRLTVV.

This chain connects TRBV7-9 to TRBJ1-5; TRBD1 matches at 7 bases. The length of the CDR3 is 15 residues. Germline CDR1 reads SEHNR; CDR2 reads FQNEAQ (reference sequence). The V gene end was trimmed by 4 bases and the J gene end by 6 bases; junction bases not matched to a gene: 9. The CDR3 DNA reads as TGTGCCAGCAGCTCATCCGGGACAGTGGGTCAGCCCCAGCATTTT. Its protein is CASSSSGTVGQPQHF.

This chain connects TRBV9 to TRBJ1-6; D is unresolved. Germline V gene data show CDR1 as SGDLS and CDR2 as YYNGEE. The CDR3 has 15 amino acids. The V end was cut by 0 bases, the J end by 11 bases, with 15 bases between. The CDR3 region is CASSVALMGRAPLHF. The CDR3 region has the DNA TGTGCCAGCAGCGTAGCCCTGATGGGTCGGGCACCCCTCCACTTT.

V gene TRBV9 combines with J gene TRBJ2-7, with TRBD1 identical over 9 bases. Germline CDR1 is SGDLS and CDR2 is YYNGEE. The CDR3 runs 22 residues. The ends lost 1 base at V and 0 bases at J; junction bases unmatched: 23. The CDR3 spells CASSVPGTGTRYRVQSSYEQYF. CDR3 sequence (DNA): TGTGCCAGCAGCGTACCCGGGACAGGGACCCGTTATCGGGTCCAGAGCTCCTACGAGCAGTACTTC.

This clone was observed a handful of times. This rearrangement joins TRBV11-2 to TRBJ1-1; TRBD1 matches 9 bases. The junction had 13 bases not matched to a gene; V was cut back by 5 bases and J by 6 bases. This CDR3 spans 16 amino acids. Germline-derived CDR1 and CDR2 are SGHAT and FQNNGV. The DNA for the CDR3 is TGTGCCAGCAGCCCGGGGACAGGGATCTACCTCGCTGAAGCTTTCTTT. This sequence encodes CASSPGTGIYLAEAFF. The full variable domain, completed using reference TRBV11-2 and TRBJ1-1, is EAGVAQSPRYKIIEKRQSVAFWCNPISGHATLYWYQQILGQGPKLLIQFQNNGVVDDSQLPKDRFSAERLKGVDSTLKIQPAKLEDSAVYLCASSPGTGIYLAEAFFGQGTRLTVV.

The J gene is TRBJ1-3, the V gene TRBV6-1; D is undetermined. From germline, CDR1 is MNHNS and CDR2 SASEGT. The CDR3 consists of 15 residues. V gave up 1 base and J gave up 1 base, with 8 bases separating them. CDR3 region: CASSEGSVSGNTIYF. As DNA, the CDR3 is TGTGCCAGCAGTGAAGGGAGTGTATCTGGAAACACCATATATTTT.

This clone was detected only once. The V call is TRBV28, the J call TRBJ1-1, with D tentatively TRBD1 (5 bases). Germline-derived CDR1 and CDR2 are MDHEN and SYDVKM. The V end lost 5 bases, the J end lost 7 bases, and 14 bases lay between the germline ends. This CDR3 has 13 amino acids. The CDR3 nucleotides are TGTGCCAGCAGTCCCCGGACACAACTTGAAGCTTTCTTT. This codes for CASSPRTQLEAFF.

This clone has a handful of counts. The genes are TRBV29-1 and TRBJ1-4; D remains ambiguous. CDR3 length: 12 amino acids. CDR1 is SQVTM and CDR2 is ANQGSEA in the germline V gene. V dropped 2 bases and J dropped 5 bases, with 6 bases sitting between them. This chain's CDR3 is CSVEIQNEKLFF. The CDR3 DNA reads TGCAGCGTTGAAATACAGAATGAAAAACTGTTTTTT.

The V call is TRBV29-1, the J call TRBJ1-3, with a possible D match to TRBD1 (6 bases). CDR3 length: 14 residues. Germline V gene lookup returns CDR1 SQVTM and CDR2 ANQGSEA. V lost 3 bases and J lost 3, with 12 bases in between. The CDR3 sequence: CSVEAGVDGNTIYF. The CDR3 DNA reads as TGCAGCGTTGAGGCAGGGGTAGATGGAAACACCATATATTTT.

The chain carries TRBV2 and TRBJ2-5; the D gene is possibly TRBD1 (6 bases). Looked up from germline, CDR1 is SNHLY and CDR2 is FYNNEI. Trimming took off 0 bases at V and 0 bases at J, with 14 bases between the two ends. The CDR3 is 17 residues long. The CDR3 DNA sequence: TGTGCCAGCAGTGAAGCTCCGGCAGGGGTCGACCAAGAGACCCAGTACTTC. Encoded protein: CASSEAPAGVDQETQYF.

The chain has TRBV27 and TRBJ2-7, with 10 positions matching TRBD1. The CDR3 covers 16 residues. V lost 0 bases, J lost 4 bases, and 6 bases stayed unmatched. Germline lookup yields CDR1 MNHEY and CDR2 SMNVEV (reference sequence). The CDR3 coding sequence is TGTGCCAGCAGTTTATCGTGGGGGACAGGGGATTACGAGCAGTACTTC. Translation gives CASSLSWGTGDYEQYF.